These T cell receptor beta chains were read from a single sample in a study of blood T cell repertoires in COVID-19. Sequencing was performed with immunoSEQ multiplex PCR; in TCRdb, only in-frame clones are kept and a portion is missing. Of 400,000 to 450,000 clones in the sample, around 90% were seen once. The sequenced sample was peripheral blood. Source of these receptors: a man aged 18 to 30 with COVID-19, enrolled during active disease. Each CDR3 is given with its conserved first and last residue. A D gene is named only where the DNA matches it firmly. A clone size is listed for some rows: how often the clone was seen (once, few, many), or a class if it is expanded.

J gene: TRBJ1-2; V gene: TRBV5-4; clone size: .; D gene: .; CDR3 DNA: TGTGCCAGCAGCTTACCCTCGAGGGTAAACTATGGCTACACCTTC; CDR3 protein: CASSLPSRVNYGYTF
J gene: TRBJ1-4; V gene: TRBV5-1; clone size: once; D gene: TRBD1; CDR3 DNA: TGCGCCAGCAGCACCGGGACAGGGGGTGAAAAACTGTTTTTT; CDR3 protein: CASSTGTGGEKLFF
J gene: TRBJ2-3; V gene: TRBV15; clone size: .; D gene: .; CDR3 DNA: TGTGCCACCAGCAATCGACGGGACTCTAGCACAGATACGCAGTATTTT; CDR3 protein: CATSNRRDSSTDTQYF
J gene: TRBJ2-5; V gene: TRBV7-8; clone size: .; D gene: TRBD2; CDR3 DNA: TGTGCCAGCAGCCCCGACCCCCAGGGGCAGGAGCTAGCGGGATTGAGTGAGACCCAGTACTTC; CDR3 protein: CASSPDPQGQELAGLSETQYF
J gene: TRBJ2-2; V gene: TRBV5-6; clone size: once; D gene: TRBD1; CDR3 DNA: TGTGCCAGCAGCTTGGCAGGGGGCACCGGGGAGCTGTTTTTT; CDR3 protein: CASSLAGGTGELFF
J gene: TRBJ2-2; V gene: TRBV15; clone size: .; D gene: TRBD2; CDR3 DNA: TGTGCCACCAGCAGAGCGGCTAGCGGGGCCACCGGGGAGCTGTTTTTT; CDR3 protein: CATSRAASGATGELFF
J gene: TRBJ1-2; V gene: TRBV6-5; clone size: .; D gene: .; CDR3 DNA: TGTGCCAGCAGTTACGGGAGGGGGTTTAGGTATGGCTACACCTTC; CDR3 protein: CASSYGRGFRYGYTF
J gene: TRBJ1-2; V gene: TRBV12-3/TRBV12-4; clone size: .; D gene: .; CDR3 DNA: TGTGCCAGCAGTCCATCTCGACTGGGCTACACCTTC; CDR3 protein: CASSPSRLGYTF
J gene: TRBJ2-7; V gene: TRBV10-1; clone size: few; D gene: .; CDR3 DNA: TGCGCCAGCAGTGAGGCGGGTCGCGACGAGCAGTACTTC; CDR3 protein: CASSEAGRDEQYF
J gene: TRBJ2-1; V gene: TRBV3-1/TRBV3-2; clone size: .; D gene: TRBD1; CDR3 DNA: TGTGCCAGCAGCCATACCGAGGGGGCGATATTTAACAATGAGCAGTTCTTC; CDR3 protein: CASSHTEGAIFNNEQFF
J gene: TRBJ1-2; V gene: TRBV28; clone size: .; D gene: .; CDR3 DNA: TGTGCCAGCAGTTTACGGGATAGTAGCTATGGCTACACCTTC; CDR3 protein: CASSLRDSSYGYTF
J gene: TRBJ2-3; V gene: TRBV5-4; clone size: .; D gene: .; CDR3 DNA: TGTGCCAGCAGCTTAGGAGGGGCCGTCACAGATACGCAGTATTTT; CDR3 protein: CASSLGGAVTDTQYF
J gene: TRBJ1-2; V gene: TRBV6-5; clone size: .; D gene: .; CDR3 DNA: TGTGCCAGCAGGCATAACAGGGAACAGAGCTATGGCTACACCTTC; CDR3 protein: CASRHNREQSYGYTF
J gene: TRBJ1-6; V gene: TRBV18; clone size: .; D gene: .; CDR3 DNA: TGTGCCAGCTCACCACCGGCAGGATTCGGTTCACCCCTCCACTTT; CDR3 protein: CASSPPAGFGSPLHF
J gene: TRBJ2-7; V gene: TRBV7-8; clone size: .; D gene: TRBD2; CDR3 DNA: TGTGCCAGCAGCAAACGGACTAGCGGGAGGTCGAGACCCGAGCAGTACTTC; CDR3 protein: CASSKRTSGRSRPEQYF
J gene: TRBJ1-6; V gene: TRBV6-6; clone size: .; D gene: .; CDR3 DNA: TGTGCCAGCAGGCCCCTCCAATCACGGGGTTCACCCCTCCACTTT; CDR3 protein: CASRPLQSRGSPLHF
J gene: TRBJ1-3; V gene: TRBV6-1; clone size: .; D gene: .; CDR3 DNA: TGTGCCAGCAGTGATAGACTCTTCTCTGGAAACACCATATATTTT; CDR3 protein: CASSDRLFSGNTIYF
J gene: TRBJ1-4; V gene: TRBV30; clone size: .; D gene: TRBD1; CDR3 DNA: TGTGCCTGGAGTGTACCCACCTACAGGGGAGAAAAACTGTTTTTT; CDR3 protein: CAWSVPTYRGEKLFF
J gene: TRBJ1-1; V gene: TRBV9; clone size: few; D gene: TRBD1; CDR3 DNA: TGTGCCAGCAGCGTAGTAGGGACAGGCGGGTTGACTGAAGCTTTCTTT; CDR3 protein: CASSVVGTGGLTEAFF
J gene: TRBJ2-7; V gene: TRBV18; clone size: .; D gene: TRBD2; CDR3 DNA: TGTGCCAGCTCACCGCAAACGCCAGCGGGGGGGCATTACGAGCAGTACTTC; CDR3 protein: CASSPQTPAGGHYEQYF
J gene: TRBJ1-2; V gene: TRBV14; clone size: .; D gene: .; CDR3 DNA: TGTGCCAGCAGCCTCGAACCCACAGGGCCGCGGGGCTACACCTTC; CDR3 protein: CASSLEPTGPRGYTF
J gene: TRBJ2-7; V gene: TRBV2; clone size: .; D gene: TRBD1; CDR3 DNA: TGTGCCAGCAGGGCGACAGGGGGTACCTACGAGCAGTACTTC; CDR3 protein: CASRATGGTYEQYF
J gene: TRBJ2-7; V gene: TRBV19; clone size: once; D gene: TRBD2; CDR3 DNA: TGTGCCAGTAGTAAGGAGGGAGGGCTCGAGCAGTACTTC; CDR3 protein: CASSKEGGLEQYF
J gene: TRBJ1-2; V gene: TRBV19; clone size: .; D gene: TRBD1; CDR3 DNA: TGTGCCAGTAGACCGAACGGACAGGGGAATGGCTACACCTTC; CDR3 protein: CASRPNGQGNGYTF
J gene: TRBJ2-2; V gene: TRBV28; clone size: .; D gene: .; CDR3 DNA: TGTGCCAGCAGACCACTAGAGACCGGGGAGCTGTTTTTT; CDR3 protein: CASRPLETGELFF
J gene: TRBJ1-2; V gene: TRBV5-6; clone size: .; D gene: TRBD1; CDR3 DNA: TGTGCCAGCAGCCTAGGGACAGGGGGCGGCTACACCTTC; CDR3 protein: CASSLGTGGGYTF
J gene: TRBJ1-2; V gene: TRBV5-1; clone size: few; D gene: TRBD1; CDR3 DNA: TGCGCCAGCAGCTTGCACAGGGGAGGTCAAGGTTATGGCTACACCTTC; CDR3 protein: CASSLHRGGQGYGYTF
J gene: TRBJ1-1; V gene: TRBV6-5; clone size: .; D gene: TRBD1; CDR3 DNA: TGTGCCAGCAGTCTTCCCGGGACAGGGGCTGAAGCTTTCTTT; CDR3 protein: CASSLPGTGAEAFF
J gene: TRBJ1-3; V gene: TRBV6-5; clone size: .; D gene: .; CDR3 DNA: TGTGCCAGCAGCTACGACAGGACCTCTGGAAACACCATATATTTT; CDR3 protein: CASSYDRTSGNTIYF
J gene: TRBJ2-2; V gene: TRBV4-1; clone size: .; D gene: TRBD1; CDR3 DNA: TGCGCCAGCAGCCAGGACAGGGGTTCGGGGGAGCTGTTTTTT; CDR3 protein: CASSQDRGSGELFF
J gene: TRBJ2-1; V gene: TRBV7-9; clone size: .; D gene: TRBD2; CDR3 DNA: TGTGCCAGCAGCTTACGATCTCTTGGGGCGGGAGTTATTCAGTTCTTC; CDR3 protein: CASSLRSLGAGVIQFF
J gene: TRBJ2-7; V gene: TRBV10-3; clone size: .; D gene: .; CDR3 DNA: TGTGCCATCAGTGAGTCCACAATTAGCGGCCTTCTTGGGGAGCAGTACTTC; CDR3 protein: CAISESTISGLLGEQYF
J gene: TRBJ1-1; V gene: TRBV7-9; clone size: .; D gene: .; CDR3 DNA: TGTGCCAGCAGCTCCCCCGCGGGAAACACTGAAGCTTTCTTT; CDR3 protein: CASSSPAGNTEAFF
J gene: TRBJ2-3; V gene: TRBV7-8; clone size: .; D gene: .; CDR3 DNA: TGTGCCAGCAGCCGGAGACAGTTGGGCACAGATACGCAGTATTTT; CDR3 protein: CASSRRQLGTDTQYF
J gene: TRBJ2-7; V gene: TRBV4-2; clone size: .; D gene: TRBD2; CDR3 DNA: TGTGCCAGCAGCCAAGAGCGGCGCGGGAGTCTTTACGAGCAGTACTTC; CDR3 protein: CASSQERRGSLYEQYF
J gene: TRBJ1-3; V gene: TRBV3-1/TRBV3-2; clone size: .; D gene: .; CDR3 DNA: TGTGCCAGCAGCCAAGGGCTCGGGAGCTCTGGAAACACCATATATTTT; CDR3 protein: CASSQGLGSSGNTIYF
J gene: TRBJ1-1; V gene: TRBV7-9; clone size: once; D gene: .; CDR3 DNA: TGTGCCAGCAGCTTAGGTAACAAGAACACTGAAGCTTTCTTT; CDR3 protein: CASSLGNKNTEAFF
J gene: TRBJ1-2; V gene: TRBV5-4; clone size: .; D gene: .; CDR3 DNA: TGTGCCAGCAGCTGGCAGGGCGGGGACTATGGCTACACCTTC; CDR3 protein: CASSWQGGDYGYTF
J gene: TRBJ1-3; V gene: TRBV5-4; clone size: .; D gene: .; CDR3 DNA: TGTGCCAGCAGCTTGGCGGGGTCTGGAAACACCATATATTTT; CDR3 protein: CASSLAGSGNTIYF
J gene: TRBJ2-7; V gene: TRBV3-1/TRBV3-2; clone size: .; D gene: TRBD2; CDR3 DNA: TGTGCCAGCAGCCGCCAGATGACTAGCGGACCCTACGAGCAGTACTTC; CDR3 protein: CASSRQMTSGPYEQYF
J gene: TRBJ2-1; V gene: TRBV5-1; clone size: .; D gene: TRBD2; CDR3 DNA: TGCGCCAGCAGCTCGAGGCCTAGCGGGAACAATGAGCAGTTCTTC; CDR3 protein: CASSSRPSGNNEQFF
J gene: TRBJ2-4; V gene: TRBV6-1; clone size: .; D gene: TRBD1; CDR3 DNA: TGTGCCAGCAGTGAACAGGGGGCAGGGAAAAACATTCAGTACTTC; CDR3 protein: CASSEQGAGKNIQYF
J gene: TRBJ2-1; V gene: TRBV11-2; clone size: .; D gene: TRBD2; CDR3 DNA: TGTGCCAGCAGCTTAGCCTTTACTAGCGGGAGGGCCTCGGGTGAGCAGTTCTTC; CDR3 protein: CASSLAFTSGRASGEQFF
J gene: TRBJ2-5; V gene: TRBV5-6; clone size: .; D gene: TRBD2; CDR3 DNA: TGTGCCAGCAGCTCCTCGTGGGGACTAGGGCAAGAGACCCAGTACTTC; CDR3 protein: CASSSSWGLGQETQYF
J gene: TRBJ2-3; V gene: TRBV11-3; clone size: .; D gene: TRBD2; CDR3 DNA: TGTGCCAGCAGCTGGGGACTAGCGGCCCCGGATACGCAGTATTTT; CDR3 protein: CASSWGLAAPDTQYF
J gene: TRBJ2-1; V gene: TRBV4-1; clone size: .; D gene: TRBD2; CDR3 DNA: TGCGCCAGCAGCCTTTCCCTAGCGGGAGGGCTCAATGAGCAGTTCTTC; CDR3 protein: CASSLSLAGGLNEQFF
J gene: TRBJ2-5; V gene: TRBV18; clone size: .; D gene: TRBD2; CDR3 DNA: TGTGCCAGCTCACCGGGACTAGCGTTAGAGACCCAGTACTTC; CDR3 protein: CASSPGLALETQYF
J gene: TRBJ2-5; V gene: TRBV6-5; clone size: .; D gene: .; CDR3 DNA: TGTGCCAGCAGTTATTCCGGCGGGATCCAAGAGACCCAGTACTTC; CDR3 protein: CASSYSGGIQETQYF
J gene: TRBJ1-1; V gene: TRBV28; clone size: .; D gene: TRBD1; CDR3 DNA: TGTGCCAGCAGTAGGGACAGGAGGACTGAAGCTTTCTTT; CDR3 protein: CASSRDRRTEAFF
J gene: TRBJ1-1; V gene: TRBV29-1; clone size: .; D gene: TRBD1; CDR3 DNA: TGCAGCGTTGAGGGGACAGGTTATTTCATGAACACTGAAGCTTTCTTT; CDR3 protein: CSVEGTGYFMNTEAFF
J gene: TRBJ2-7; V gene: TRBV5-1; clone size: .; D gene: .; CDR3 DNA: TGCGCCAGCAGCTTGGTAGAGTACGAGCAGTACTTC; CDR3 protein: CASSLVEYEQYF
J gene: TRBJ2-5; V gene: TRBV7-9; clone size: .; D gene: .; CDR3 DNA: TGTGCCAGCCGAGCACCGCCCCGACGGAGCCAAGAGACCCAGTACTTC; CDR3 protein: CASRAPPRRSQETQYF
J gene: TRBJ2-7; V gene: TRBV11-3; clone size: .; D gene: TRBD1; CDR3 DNA: TGTGCCAGCAGCCCGGGGACAGACTACGAGCAGTACTTC; CDR3 protein: CASSPGTDYEQYF
J gene: TRBJ1-1; V gene: TRBV2; clone size: .; D gene: .; CDR3 DNA: TGTGCCAGCAGCCAACCCGGACAGTTGAACACTGAAGCTTTCTTT; CDR3 protein: CASSQPGQLNTEAFF
J gene: TRBJ2-1; V gene: TRBV5-5; clone size: .; D gene: TRBD2; CDR3 DNA: TGTGCCAGCAGCTGGCTAGCGGGAGGAGGGAATGAGCAGTTCTTC; CDR3 protein: CASSWLAGGGNEQFF
J gene: TRBJ1-1; V gene: TRBV12-3/TRBV12-4; clone size: .; D gene: .; CDR3 DNA: TGTGCCAGCAGTTTAATGCGGAACACTGAAGCTTTCTTT; CDR3 protein: CASSLMRNTEAFF
J gene: TRBJ2-7; V gene: TRBV12-5; clone size: .; D gene: TRBD2; CDR3 DNA: TGTGCTAGTGGTTTGGAACGGGGGACTAGCGGGACCCTAACCTACGAGCAGTACTTC; CDR3 protein: CASGLERGTSGTLTYEQYF